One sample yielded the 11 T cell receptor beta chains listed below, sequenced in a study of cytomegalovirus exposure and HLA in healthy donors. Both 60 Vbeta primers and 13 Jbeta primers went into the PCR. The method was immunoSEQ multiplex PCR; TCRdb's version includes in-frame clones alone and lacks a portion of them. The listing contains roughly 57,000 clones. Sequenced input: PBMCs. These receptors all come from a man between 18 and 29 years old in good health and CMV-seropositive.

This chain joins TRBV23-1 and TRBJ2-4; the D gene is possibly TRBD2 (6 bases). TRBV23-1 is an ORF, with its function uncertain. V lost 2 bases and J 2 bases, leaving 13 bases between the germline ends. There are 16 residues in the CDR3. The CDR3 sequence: CASSQVRGLSKNIQYF. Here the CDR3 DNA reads TGCGCCAGCAGTCAAGTTAGGGGACTTTCCAAAAACATTCAGTACTTC.

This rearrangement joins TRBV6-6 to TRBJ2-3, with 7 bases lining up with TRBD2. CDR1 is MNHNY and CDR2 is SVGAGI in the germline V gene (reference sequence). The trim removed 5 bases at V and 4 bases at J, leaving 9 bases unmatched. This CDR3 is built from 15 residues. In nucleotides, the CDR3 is TGTGCCAGCAGTCGCGGACTAGGAGGGGCAGATACGCAGTATTTT. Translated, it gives CASSRGLGGADTQYF.

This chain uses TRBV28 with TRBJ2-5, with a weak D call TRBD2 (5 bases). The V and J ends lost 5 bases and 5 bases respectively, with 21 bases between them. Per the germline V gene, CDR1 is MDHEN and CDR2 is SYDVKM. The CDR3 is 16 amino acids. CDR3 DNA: TGTGCCAGCAGTCCCGGAGGCGGCCTGGGCCGGGAGACCCAGTACTTC. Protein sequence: CASSPGGGLGRETQYF.

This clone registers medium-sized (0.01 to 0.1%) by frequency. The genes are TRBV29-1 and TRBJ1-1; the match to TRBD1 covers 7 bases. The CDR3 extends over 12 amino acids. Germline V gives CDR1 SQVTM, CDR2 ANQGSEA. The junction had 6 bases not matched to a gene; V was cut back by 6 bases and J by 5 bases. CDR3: CSVRQGETEAFF. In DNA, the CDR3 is TGCAGCGTAAGACAGGGCGAAACTGAAGCTTTCTTT.

CDR3 residues: CASSNSREGFGPQHF. The DNA for the CDR3 is TGTGCCAGCAGCAATAGTCGGGAGGGCTTCGGGCCCCAGCATTTT. This sequence joins TRBV7-9 and TRBJ1-5, with D unresolved. The CDR3 consists of 15 residues. Germline V CDR1 and CDR2: SEHNR, FQNEAQ (reference sequence). The germline V and J ends were trimmed by 5 bases and 9 bases, with 20 bases remaining between them. Full variable domain (rest looked up from reference TRBV7-9 and TRBJ1-5): DTGVSQNPRHKITKRGQNVTFRCDPISEHNRLYWYRQTLGQGPEFLTYFQNEAQLEKSRLLSDRFSAERPKGSFSTLEIQRTEQGDSAMYLCASSNSREGFGPQHFGDGTRLSIL.

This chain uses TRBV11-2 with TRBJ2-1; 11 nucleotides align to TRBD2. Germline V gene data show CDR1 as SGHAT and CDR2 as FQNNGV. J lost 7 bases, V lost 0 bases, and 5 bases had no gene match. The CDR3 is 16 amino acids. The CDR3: CASSLDRLAGGNEQFF. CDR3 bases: TGTGCCAGCAGCTTAGATCGGTTAGCGGGAGGGAATGAGCAGTTCTTC.

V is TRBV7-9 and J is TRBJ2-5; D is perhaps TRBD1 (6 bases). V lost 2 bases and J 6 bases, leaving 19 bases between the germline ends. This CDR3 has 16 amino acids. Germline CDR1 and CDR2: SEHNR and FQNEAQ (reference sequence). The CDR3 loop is CASSLIPLRGEKTQYF. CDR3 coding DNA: TGTGCCAGCAGCTTAATTCCCCTCAGGGGTGAGAAGACCCAGTACTTC. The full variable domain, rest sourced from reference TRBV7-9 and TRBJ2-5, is DTGVSQNPRHKITKRGQNVTFRCDPISEHNRLYWYRQTLGQGPEFLTYFQNEAQLEKSRLLSDRFSAERPKGSFSTLEIQRTEQGDSAMYLCASSLIPLRGEKTQYFGPGTRLLVL.

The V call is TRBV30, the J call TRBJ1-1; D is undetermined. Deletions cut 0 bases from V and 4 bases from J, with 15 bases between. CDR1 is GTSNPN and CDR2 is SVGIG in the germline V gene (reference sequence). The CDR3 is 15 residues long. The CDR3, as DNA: TGTGCCTGGAGTGTAGAGGTCGGCTTGGGCACTGAAGCTTTCTTT. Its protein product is CAWSVEVGLGTEAFF.

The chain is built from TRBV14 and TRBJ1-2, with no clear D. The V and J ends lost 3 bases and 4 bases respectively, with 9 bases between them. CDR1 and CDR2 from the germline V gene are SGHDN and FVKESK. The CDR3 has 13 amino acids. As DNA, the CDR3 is TGTGCCAGCAGCCAGCAGGAATTCTATGGCTACACCTTC. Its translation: CASSQQEFYGYTF.

This chain's CDR3 is CATQPGTGSSGANVLTF. In nucleotides, the CDR3 is TGTGCCACTCAACCCGGGACAGGGTCCTCTGGGGCCAACGTCCTGACTTTC. The chain employs TRBV27 and TRBJ2-6; 9 nucleotides match TRBD1. In germline, CDR1 is MNHEY, CDR2 SMNVEV (reference sequence). J was trimmed by 0 bases and V by 10 bases; bases with no gene match: 10. The CDR3 is made up of 17 amino acids.

CDR3 residues: CASSFSGRSYEQYF. The CDR3 nucleotides read TGTGCCAGCAGCTTTAGCGGGAGGTCCTACGAGCAGTACTTC. The J gene is TRBJ2-7, the V gene TRBV7-2; 10 bases match TRBD2. Looked up from germline, CDR1 is SGHTA and CDR2 is FQGNSA. J lost 1 base, V lost 3 bases, and 0 bases had no gene match. The CDR3 sequence is 14 residues long.